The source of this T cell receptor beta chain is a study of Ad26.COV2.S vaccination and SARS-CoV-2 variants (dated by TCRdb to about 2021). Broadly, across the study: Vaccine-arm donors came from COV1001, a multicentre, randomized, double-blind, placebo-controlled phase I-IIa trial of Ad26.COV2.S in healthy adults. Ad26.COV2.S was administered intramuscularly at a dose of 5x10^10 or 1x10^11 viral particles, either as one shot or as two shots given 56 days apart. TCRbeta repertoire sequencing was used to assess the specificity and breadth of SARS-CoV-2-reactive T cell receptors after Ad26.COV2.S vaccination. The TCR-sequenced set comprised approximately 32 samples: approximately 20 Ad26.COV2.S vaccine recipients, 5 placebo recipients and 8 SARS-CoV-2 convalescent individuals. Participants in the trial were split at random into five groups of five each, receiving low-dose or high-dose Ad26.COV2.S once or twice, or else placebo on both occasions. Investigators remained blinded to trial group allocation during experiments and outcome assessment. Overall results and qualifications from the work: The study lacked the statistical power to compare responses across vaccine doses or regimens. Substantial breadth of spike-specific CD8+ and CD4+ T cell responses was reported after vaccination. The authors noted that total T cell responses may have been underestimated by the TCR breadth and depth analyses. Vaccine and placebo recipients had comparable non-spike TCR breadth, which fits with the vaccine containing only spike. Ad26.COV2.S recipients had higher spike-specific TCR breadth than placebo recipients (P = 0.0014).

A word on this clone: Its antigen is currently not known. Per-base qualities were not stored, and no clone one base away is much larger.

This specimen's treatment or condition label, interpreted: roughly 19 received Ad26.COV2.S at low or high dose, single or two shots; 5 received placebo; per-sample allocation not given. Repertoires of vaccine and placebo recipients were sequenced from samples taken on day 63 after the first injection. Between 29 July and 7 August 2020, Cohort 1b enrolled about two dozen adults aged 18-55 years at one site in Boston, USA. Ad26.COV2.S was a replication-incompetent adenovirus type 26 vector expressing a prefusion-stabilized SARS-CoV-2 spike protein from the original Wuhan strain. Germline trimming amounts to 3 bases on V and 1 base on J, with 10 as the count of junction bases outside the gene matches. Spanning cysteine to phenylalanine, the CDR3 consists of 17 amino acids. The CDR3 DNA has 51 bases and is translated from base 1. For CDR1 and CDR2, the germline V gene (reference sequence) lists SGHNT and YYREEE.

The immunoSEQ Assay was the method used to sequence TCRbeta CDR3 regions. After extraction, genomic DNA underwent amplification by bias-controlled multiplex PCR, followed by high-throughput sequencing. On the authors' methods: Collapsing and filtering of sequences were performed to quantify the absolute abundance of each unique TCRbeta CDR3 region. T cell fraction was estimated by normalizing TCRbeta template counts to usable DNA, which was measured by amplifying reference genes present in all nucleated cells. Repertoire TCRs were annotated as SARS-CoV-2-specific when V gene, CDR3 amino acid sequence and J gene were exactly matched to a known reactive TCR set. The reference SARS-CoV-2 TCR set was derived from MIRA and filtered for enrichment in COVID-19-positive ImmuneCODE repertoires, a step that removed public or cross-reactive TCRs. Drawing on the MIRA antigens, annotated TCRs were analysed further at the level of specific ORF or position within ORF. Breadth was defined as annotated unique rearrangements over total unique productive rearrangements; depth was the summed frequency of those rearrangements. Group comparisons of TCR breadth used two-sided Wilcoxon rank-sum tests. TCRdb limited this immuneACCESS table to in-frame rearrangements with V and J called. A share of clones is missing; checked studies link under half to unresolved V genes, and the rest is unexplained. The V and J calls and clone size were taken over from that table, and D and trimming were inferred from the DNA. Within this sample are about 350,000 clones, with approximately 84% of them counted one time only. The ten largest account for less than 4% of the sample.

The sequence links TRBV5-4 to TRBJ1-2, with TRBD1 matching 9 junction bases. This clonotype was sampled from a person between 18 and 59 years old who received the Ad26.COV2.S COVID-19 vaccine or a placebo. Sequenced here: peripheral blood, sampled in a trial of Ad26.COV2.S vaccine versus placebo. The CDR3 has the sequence CASSSDTGTGFNYGYTF. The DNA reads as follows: TGTGCCAGCAGCTCCGACACCGGGACAGGGTTTAACTATGGCTACACCTTC.